Below, one T cell receptor beta chain is given with its context. Its antigen remains unknown. These data originate in a study of brain T cells in children with intractable seizures. Study results and caveats: HCMV serostatus was not known, and viral specificity came from CDR3 similarity only.

Measured with immunoSEQ multiplex PCR; TCRdb has only the in-frame clones, and not every one. This table has about 350,000 clones, over 85% appearing once. Time point here: blood from clinic visit 5 months post-surgery; TSC patient then seizure free. At least one anti-epileptic drug was given before surgery. There are 17 residues in the CDR3. Germline CDR1 MGHRA, CDR2 YSYEKL. The ends were cut back, 4 bases at V and 0 bases at J, with 16 bases in the middle. This clonotype was sampled from a boy under two years old with tuberous sclerosis and intractable seizures. This chain connects TRBV4-1 to TRBJ1-5; weak D call: TRBD1 (5 bases). This sample comprised peripheral blood, obtained around 5 months after surgery. The CDR3 DNA sequence: TGCGCCAGCAGCCCCGGAGACAGAAAGAATAGCAATCAGCCCCAGCATTTT. Its translation is CASSPGDRKNSNQPQHF.